A single sample gave rise to the 2 T cell receptor beta chains below, sequenced in a study of PD-L1 blockade in urothelial cancer. Produced via immunoSEQ multiplex PCR; TCRdb's table is partial and in-frame only. This repertoire shows about 57,000 clones, 86% found once; its top ten account for less than 3.5%. The material was PBMCs, obtained around atezolizumab (anti-PD-L1) treatment. The receptors stem from a man between 50 and 59 years old with urothelial cancer.

The V gene is TRBV10-3, the J gene TRBJ1-1, with a tentative D call TRBD1 (5 bases). The germline gives CDR1 ENHRY, CDR2 SYGVKD. The length of the CDR3 is 13 residues. The V and J ends lost 0 bases and 8 bases respectively, with 10 bases between them. CDR3 in amino acids: CAISESHRTEAFF. CDR3 sequence (DNA): TGTGCCATCAGTGAGTCCCACAGGACGGAAGCTTTCTTT.

This clone was recorded only once. The rearrangement links TRBV6-1 to TRBJ2-1, with 11 bases lining up with TRBD2. V was clipped by 4 bases and J by 4 bases; unmatched bases: 6. Per the germline V gene, CDR1 is MNHNS and CDR2 is SASEGT. This CDR3 is 16 amino acids long. The CDR3 DNA follows: TGTGCCAGCAGTGTCTCCGGGACTAGCGGTTACAATGAGCAGTTCTTC. The encoded protein is CASSVSGTSGYNEQFF.